What follows are 9 T cell receptor beta chains derived from one specimen sequenced in a study of blood T cell repertoires in COVID-19. Generated by immunoSEQ multiplex PCR, the TCRdb table keeps only in-frame clones and is missing some. Of 160,000 or so clones in the sample, roughly 77% are singletons; the top ten hold around 9.9%. Material: peripheral blood. The receptors shown here come from a human donor in a cohort sampled during active COVID-19.

This clone appeared once. The V call is TRBV5-4, the J call TRBJ2-3, with a possible D match to TRBD1 (7 bases). The germline V and J ends were trimmed by 1 base and 3 bases, with 15 bases remaining between them. CDR1 SGHNT and CDR2 YYREEE come from the germline V gene (reference sequence). The CDR3 contains 16 residues. CDR3 sequence (DNA): TGTGCCAGCAGCTTGCAATTCCCAGGGGGGACAGATACGCAGTATTTT. This codes for CASSLQFPGGTDTQYF.

The chain uses TRBV2 and TRBJ2-1, with a tentative D call TRBD2 (5 bases). Germline CDR1 reads SNHLY; CDR2 reads FYNNEI. The CDR3 consists of 14 residues. Trimming removed 5 bases from V and 4 bases from J, with 12 bases in between. In DNA, the CDR3 is TGTGCCAGCAGTCTCTCGGGATATTACAATGAGCAGTTCTTC. This codes for CASSLSGYYNEQFF.

This rearrangement joins TRBV11-2 to TRBJ2-7; perhaps TRBD1 as D (6 bases). Trimming took 7 bases from V and 7 from J, leaving 17 bases between them. Germline CDR1 and CDR2: SGHAT and FQNNGV. This CDR3 region has 13 residues. The CDR3 loop is CASTNQGDKEQYF. The DNA for the CDR3 is TGTGCCAGCACCAACCAAGGGGACAAAGAGCAGTACTTC.

A few counts support this clone. The V call is TRBV12-3 or TRBV12-4, the J call TRBJ1-1; TRBD1 matches 7 bases. The length of the CDR3 is 11 residues. V dropped 7 bases and J dropped 11; count of bases not matched to a gene: 7. This chain's CDR3 is CASTWAGGAFF. CDR3 DNA sequence: TGTGCCAGCACTTGGGCAGGGGGGGCTTTCTTT.

The chain uses TRBV6-4 and TRBJ2-5; 11 bases are a match to TRBD1. Germline CDR1 MRHNA, CDR2 SNTAGT. Trimming at V came to 3 bases and at J to 1 base, leaving 1 base not matched to a gene. This CDR3 is 15 amino acids long. The CDR3 loop is CASSEGTGGQETQYF. CDR3 DNA: TGTGCCAGCAGTGAGGGGACAGGGGGCCAAGAGACCCAGTACTTC.

The chain uses TRBV10-3 and TRBJ2-6; maybe TRBD1 (6 bases). CDR1 and CDR2 from the germline V gene are ENHRY and SYGVKD. V was pared by 6 bases and J by 0 bases, with 15 bases between. CDR3 length: 17 amino acids. The CDR3 DNA sequence: TGTGCCATCAGATGGCAGGGGAGTAGCTCTGGGGCCAACGTCCTGACTTTC. This encodes CAIRWQGSSSGANVLTF.

V and J are TRBV19 and TRBJ1-1; D unresolved. Per germline, CDR1 LNHDA and CDR2 SQIVND (reference sequence). The CDR3 has 14 residues. The V end was cut by 3 bases, the J end by 4 bases, with 12 bases between. CDR3 DNA: TGTGCCAGTAGTATGAAGAGGGCGGGCACTGAAGCTTTCTTT. It codes for CASSMKRAGTEAFF.

J is TRBJ1-1 and V is TRBV10-1, with D possibly matching TRBD1 (5 bases). The CDR3 spans 13 residues. Trimming stripped 4 bases from V and 2 bases from J, with 8 bases between. CDR1 WNHNN and CDR2 SYGVQD come from the germline V gene (reference sequence). CDR3: CASSAWTNTEAFF. The CDR3 DNA is TGCGCCAGCAGTGCATGGACAAACACTGAAGCTTTCTTT.

This sequence joins TRBV4-1 and TRBJ2-7, with 11 bases fitting TRBD2. The CDR3 contains 15 residues. The V gene's germline CDR1 is MGHRA and CDR2 YSYEKL. V was clipped by 2 bases and J by 1 base; unmatched bases: 1. In DNA form, the CDR3 reads TGCGCCAGCAGCCAATTAGCGGGAGGGTCCTACGAGCAGTACTTC. It encodes CASSQLAGGSYEQYF.